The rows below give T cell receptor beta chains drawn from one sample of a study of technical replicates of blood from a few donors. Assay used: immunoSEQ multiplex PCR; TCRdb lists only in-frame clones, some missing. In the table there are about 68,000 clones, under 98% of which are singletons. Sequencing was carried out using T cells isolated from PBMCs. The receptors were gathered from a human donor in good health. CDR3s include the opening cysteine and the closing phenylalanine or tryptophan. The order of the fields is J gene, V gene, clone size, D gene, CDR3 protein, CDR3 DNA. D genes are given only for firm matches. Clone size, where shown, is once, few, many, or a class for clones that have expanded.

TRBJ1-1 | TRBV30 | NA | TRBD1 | CASMDRWNTEAFF | TGTGCCTCTATGGACAGGTGGAACACTGAAGCTTTCTTT
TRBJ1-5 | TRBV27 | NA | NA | CASSLLNYRVQGQPQHF | TGTGCCAGCAGTTTACTCAATTACAGGGTCCAGGGTCAGCCCCAGCATTTT
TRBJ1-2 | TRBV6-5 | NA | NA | CASSYDLRGIPDGYTF | TGTGCCAGCAGTTACGACCTGCGGGGAATTCCTGACGGCTACACCTTC
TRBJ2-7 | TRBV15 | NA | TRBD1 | CATSRGYRGVSYSSYEQYF | TGTGCCACCAGCAGAGGGTACAGGGGTGTAAGTTATTCCTCCTACGAGCAGTACTTC
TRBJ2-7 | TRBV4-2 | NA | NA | CASSQEGGVYEQYF | TGTGCCAGCAGCCAAGAGGGCGGGGTATACGAGCAGTACTTC
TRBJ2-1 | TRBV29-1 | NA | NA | CSVEAGSVFF | TGCAGCGTTGAGGCGGGCAGCGTTTTCTTC
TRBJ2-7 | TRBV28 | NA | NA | CATSVYEQYF | TGTGCCACTAGTGTGTACGAGCAGTACTTC
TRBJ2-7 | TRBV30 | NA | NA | CAWSWTAAYEQYF | TGTGCCTGGAGTTGGACAGCCGCCTACGAGCAGTACTTC
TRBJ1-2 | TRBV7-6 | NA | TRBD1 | CASSLEQGSNYGYTF | TGTGCCAGCAGCTTAGAACAGGGGAGCAACTATGGCTACACCTTC
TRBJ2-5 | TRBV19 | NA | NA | CASSGPYTGQETQYF | TGTGCCAGTAGTGGCCCATATACAGGCCAAGAGACCCAGTACTTC
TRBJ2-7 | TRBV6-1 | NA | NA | CASSEGGYYYEQYF | TGTGCCAGCAGTGAAGGGGGCTACTACTACGAGCAGTACTTC
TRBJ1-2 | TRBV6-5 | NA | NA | CASRRDRFLGGYTF | TGTGCCAGCAGGCGAGACAGGTTCCTGGGAGGCTACACCTTC
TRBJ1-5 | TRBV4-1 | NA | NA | CASSRTPGPGQPQHF | TGCGCCAGCAGCCGGACCCCAGGGCCTGGTCAGCCCCAGCATTTT
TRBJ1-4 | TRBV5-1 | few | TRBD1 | CASSLAATGGSIEKLFF | TGCGCCAGCAGCTTGGCCGCGACAGGGGGGTCAATCGAAAAACTGTTTTTT
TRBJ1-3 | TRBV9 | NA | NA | CASSVESSGNTIYF | TGTGCCAGCAGCGTAGAGAGCTCTGGAAACACCATATATTTT
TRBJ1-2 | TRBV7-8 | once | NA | CASSPETGQFGYTF | TGTGCCAGCAGCCCCGAAACCGGACAGTTTGGCTACACCTTC
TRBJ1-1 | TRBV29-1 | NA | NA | CSAQGEAEAFF | TGCAGCGCACAGGGCGAGGCTGAAGCTTTCTTT
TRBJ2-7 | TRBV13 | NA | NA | CASSLERSYEQYF | TGTGCCAGCAGCTTAGAGCGGAGCTACGAGCAGTACTTC
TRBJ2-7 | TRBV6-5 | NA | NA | CASSYTRDSAYEQYF | TGTGCCAGCAGTTACACCCGGGACTCTGCCTACGAGCAGTACTTC
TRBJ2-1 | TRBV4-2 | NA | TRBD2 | CASSQEVRGLAGDNEQFF | TGTGCCAGCAGCCAAGAGGTAAGGGGACTAGCGGGAGACAATGAGCAGTTCTTC
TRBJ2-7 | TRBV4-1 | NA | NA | CASSLAGKYEQYF | TGCGCCAGCAGCCTTGCAGGGAAGTACGAGCAGTACTTC
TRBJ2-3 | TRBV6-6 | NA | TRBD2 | CASSYASGADTQYF | TGTGCCAGCAGTTACGCTAGCGGGGCAGATACGCAGTATTTT
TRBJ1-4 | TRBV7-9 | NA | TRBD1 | CASSWPDRAKEKLFF | TGTGCCAGCAGCTGGCCGGACAGGGCCAAAGAAAAACTGTTTTTT
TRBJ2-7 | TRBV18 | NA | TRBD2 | CASSPSPGLEAF | TGTGCCAGCTCACCTTCTCCGGGACTAGAGGCTTTC
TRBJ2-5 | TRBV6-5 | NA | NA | CASSRGRGQETQYF | TGTGCCAGCAGTAGGGGCAGGGGCCAAGAGACCCAGTACTTC
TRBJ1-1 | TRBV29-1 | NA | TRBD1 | CSVVDRLNTEAFF | TGCAGCGTGGTGGACAGGCTGAACACTGAAGCTTTCTTT
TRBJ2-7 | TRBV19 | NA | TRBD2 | CASSLISGAISYEQYF | TGTGCCAGTAGTTTGATAAGCGGGGCCATATCCTACGAGCAGTACTTC
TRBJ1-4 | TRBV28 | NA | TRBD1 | CASSLTDRVREKLFF | TGTGCCAGCAGTTTGACAGACAGGGTCCGTGAAAAACTGTTTTTT
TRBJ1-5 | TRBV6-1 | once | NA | CASSEKLAQPQHF | TGTGCCAGCAGTGAAAAATTGGCTCAGCCCCAGCATTTT
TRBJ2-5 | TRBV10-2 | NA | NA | CASSEAGVKWQETQYF | TGCGCCAGCAGTGAGGCAGGGGTTAAATGGCAAGAGACCCAGTACTTC
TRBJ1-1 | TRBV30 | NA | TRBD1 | CAWTRFEGAGAFF | TGTGCCTGGACCAGGTTCGAGGGGGCCGGGGCTTTCTTT
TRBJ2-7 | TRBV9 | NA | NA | CASSVEVGASYEQYF | TGTGCCAGCAGCGTAGAAGTGGGAGCTAGCTACGAGCAGTACTTC